One and the same sample provided the 14 T cell receptor beta chains below, sequenced in a study of T cell responses to AZD1222 COVID-19 vaccine. The table came from immunoSEQ multiplex PCR; TCRdb's copy has only in-frame clones and leaves some out. The sample holds 150,000 to 200,000 clones, more than 75% seen once. Sequenced here: peripheral blood, sampled 28 days after the second AZD1222 dose. All receptors derive from an adult who received the AZD1222 COVID-19 vaccine.

The rearrangement uses TRBV28 and TRBJ2-7; 9 nucleotides align to TRBD1. The CDR3 extends over 13 amino acids. Germline loops: CDR1 MDHEN, CDR2 SYDVKM. V trimming: 5 bases; J trimming: 2 bases; junction bases outside the gene matches: 1. The CDR3 nucleotides read TGTGCCAGCAGTCACAGGGGGCCCTACGAGCAGTACTTC. Translated, it gives CASSHRGPYEQYF.

The chain couples TRBV7-9 to TRBJ1-5; no reliable D call. The CDR3 is made up of 18 amino acids. The V and J ends lost 1 base and 0 bases respectively, with 16 bases between them. CDR1 is SEHNR and CDR2 is FQNEAQ in the germline V gene (reference sequence). The CDR3 DNA is TGTGCCAGCAGCTTAGATGGTGCTTGGGGTTATAGCAATCAGCCCCAGCATTTT. Encoded protein: CASSLDGAWGYSNQPQHF.

The rearrangement joins TRBV15 to TRBJ2-1; 7 bases match TRBD1. V was pared by 6 bases and J by 3 bases, with 8 bases of the junction left unmatched. There are 15 residues in the CDR3. Germline V gene lookup returns CDR1 LNHNV and CDR2 YYDKDF (reference sequence). The CDR3 bases are TGTGCCACCAGACAGACCGGGACAGTCTACAATGAGCAGTTCTTC. It translates to CATRQTGTVYNEQFF.

The V call is TRBV11-1, the J call TRBJ2-3; TRBD2 might be the D (6 bases). The CDR3 length is 16 residues. Trimming took off 0 bases at V and 5 bases at J, with 15 bases between the two ends. Germline lookup yields CDR1 SGHAT and CDR2 FQDESV (reference sequence). Here the CDR3 reads CASSLAYGGTGDTQYF. As DNA, the CDR3 is TGTGCCAGCAGCTTAGCGTATGGCGGGACGGGAGATACGCAGTATTTT.

The J gene is TRBJ1-5, the V gene TRBV5-5; 9 bases line up with TRBD1. The CDR3 sequence is 16 residues long. Germline V CDR1 and CDR2: SGHKS, YYEKEE (reference sequence). Germline trimming cut 2 bases from V and 7 bases from J; bases unmatched to any gene: 10. The CDR3 region has the DNA TGTGCCAGCAGCTTCCGAGACAGGGGGATAATCCAGCCCCAGCATTTT. It is translated as CASSFRDRGIIQPQHF.

About this clone: At one end the junction does not follow the germline gene, possibly because of a read error. The chain carries TRBV7-7 and TRBJ2-7, with 10 positions matching TRBD1. Germline V lookup: CDR1 SSHAT, CDR2 FNYEAQ (reference sequence). The CDR3 sequence is 13 residues long. DNA for the CDR3: TGTGCTAGCAGCGCGACAGGGGGCAACGAGCAGTACTTC. It yields the protein CASSATGGNEQYF.

This chain uses TRBV3-1 (or the pseudogene TRBV3-2) with TRBJ1-1; D is possibly TRBD1 (6 bases). This CDR3 has 13 amino acids. Germline V gives CDR1 LGHDT, CDR2 YNNKEL (reference sequence). V was trimmed by 2 bases and J by 9 bases, leaving 13 bases between them. CDR3: CASSQNREVQAFF. The CDR3 nucleotides read TGTGCCAGCAGCCAAAACAGGGAAGTGCAAGCTTTCTTT.

The V and J genes are TRBV18 and TRBJ2-2; D unresolved. The CDR3 totals 13 residues. In germline, CDR1 is KGHSH, CDR2 LQKENI. Trimming shortened V by 1 base and J by 6 bases, and 6 bases separated the two germline ends. CDR3 nucleotide sequence: TGTGCCAGCTCACCACAGGAGCCCGGGGAGCTGTTTTTT. It translates to CASSPQEPGELFF.

The chain couples TRBV9 to TRBJ2-2, with 10 bases that match TRBD2. The CDR3 spans 15 residues. The junction had 9 bases not matched to a gene; V was cut back by 4 bases and J by 9 bases. Germline values: CDR1 SGDLS, CDR2 YYNGEE. CDR3 bases: TGTGCCAGCAGCACTAGCGGGATGACTCCCCGGGAGCTGTTTTTT. This gives the protein CASSTSGMTPRELFF.

V is TRBV5-4 and J is TRBJ2-7; 7 bases fit TRBD2. From germline, CDR1 is SGHNT and CDR2 YYREEE (reference sequence). V was clipped by 4 bases and J by 0 bases; unmatched bases: 7. The CDR3 has 15 amino acids. This CDR3 reads CASSPGGDVSYEQYF. DNA for the CDR3: TGTGCCAGCAGCCCTGGGGGGGATGTCTCCTACGAGCAGTACTTC.

The V call is TRBV13, the J call TRBJ2-3; 8 bases are a match to TRBD2. The germline CDR1 and CDR2 sequences are PRHDT and FYEKMQ (reference sequence). The CDR3 is 18 amino acids. The J segment lost 7 bases and the V segment lost 4 bases, leaving 19 bases of the junction unmatched. CDR3 protein: CASSSADSGRSIFYTQYF. In nucleotides, the CDR3 is TGTGCCAGCAGCTCAGCCGACAGCGGGAGATCCATATTTTATACGCAGTATTTT.

This clone was seen a single time. The genes are TRBV19 and TRBJ1-2; 7 positions match TRBD1. The CDR3 loop spans 11 amino acids. V shed 4 bases and J 10 bases; nucleotides not matched to a gene: 3. Germline lookup yields CDR1 LNHDA and CDR2 SQIVND (reference sequence). CDR3 residues: CASSNRGAYTF. The CDR3 DNA is TGTGCCAGTAGTAACAGGGGCGCCTACACCTTC.

The J gene is TRBJ2-7, the V gene TRBV4-1; 9 bases map to TRBD1. Germline lookup yields CDR1 MGHRA and CDR2 YSYEKL. There are 14 residues in the CDR3. V gave up 3 bases and J gave up 4 bases; unmatched junction bases: 4. CDR3 in amino acids: CASSQAGTGYEQYF. The DNA of the CDR3 is TGCGCCAGCAGCCAGGCGGGGACAGGGTACGAGCAGTACTTC.

The CDR3 DNA reads TGTGCCACCAGTGTAAGGGGGGCAAGGGATACGCAGTATTTT. Protein product: CATSVRGARDTQYF. The rearrangement joins TRBV24-1 to TRBJ2-3, with D perhaps TRBD1 or TRBD2 (6 bases each). The V gene's germline CDR1 is KGHDR and CDR2 SFDVKD. CDR3 length: 14 residues. V lost 5 bases to trimming and J lost 6 bases, with 14 bases between them.